The 17 T cell receptor beta chains reported below all come from one sample, sequenced in a study of blood T cells in healthy people across ages. Combining a sample-barcoded 5' primer with a J-beta primer mix, a second PCR ran for 7 to 11 cycles. Via MiXCR, TCRdb re-called the 5' RACE reads, giving one row per CDR3 protein. The sample has 710,000 or so distinct CDR3 sequences; approximately 30% are singletons. Specimen: blood. Every receptor here comes from a woman of 80 years or more in good health.

This clonotype appeared many times. The chain combines TRBV12-3 or TRBV12-4 with TRBJ2-7; 10 nucleotides agree with TRBD1. There are 13 residues in the CDR3. Unmatched junction bases numbered 4, after V lost 5 bases and J lost 6 bases. CDR3 in amino acids: CASSIDRGREQYF. DNA for the CDR3: TGTGCCAGCAGTATAGACAGGGGGCGCGAGCAGTACTTC.

The sample holds many counts of this clonotype. The rearrangement joins TRBV20-1 to TRBJ2-3; 9 nucleotides agree with TRBD1. The length of the CDR3 is 15 residues. The V segment lost 2 bases and the J segment 4 bases; nucleotides outside the gene matches: 7. Germline V gene lookup returns CDR1 DFQATT and CDR2 SNEGSKA (reference sequence). CDR3 amino acids: CSARSHRGHADTQYF. CDR3 in DNA: TGCAGTGCTAGAAGCCACAGGGGGCATGCAGATACGCAGTATTTT.

This clonotype was seen just once. This chain joins TRBV5-1 and TRBJ1-2; maybe TRBD1 (6 bases). Germline CDR1 reads SGHRS; CDR2 reads YFSETQ. The V and J ends lost 1 base and 5 bases respectively, with 15 bases between them. The CDR3 has 15 residues. The CDR3 DNA reads TGCGCCAGCAGCTTGTCTCGGGGGGCGCCTTATGGCTACACCTTC. Translation gives CASSLSRGAPYGYTF.

This clonotype was observed many times. The V call is TRBV7-9, the J call TRBJ2-5, with 10 nucleotides matching TRBD2. Germline V gene data show CDR1 as SEHNR and CDR2 as FQNEAQ (reference sequence). The length of the CDR3 is 15 residues. The V gene end was trimmed by 2 bases and the J gene end by 4 bases; junction bases not matched to a gene: 4. In nucleotides, the CDR3 is TGTGCCAGCAGCTTAAAACTAGCGGGGAGAGAGACCCAGTACTTC. As protein: CASSLKLAGRETQYF.

This clonotype was detected many times. The CDR3 sequence: CAWTWGNTDTQYF. CDR3 coding DNA: TGTGCCTGGACATGGGGGAACACAGATACGCAGTATTTT. V and J are TRBV30 and TRBJ2-3, with D tentatively TRBD1 or TRBD2 (5 bases each). The CDR3 consists of 13 residues. The V gene lost 4 bases and the J gene lost 2 bases, with 10 bases spanning the gap. Germline V gene data show CDR1 as GTSNPN and CDR2 as SVGIG (reference sequence).

This clonotype came up many times. The chain couples TRBV2 to TRBJ2-5; D unclear. Germline CDR1 reads SNHLY; CDR2 reads FYNNEI. Trimming took off 3 bases at V and 5 bases at J, with 13 bases between the two ends. This CDR3 contains 14 residues. The CDR3 bases are TGTGCCAGCAGTGAGATGACCTCGTTCGAGACCCAGTACTTC. This gives the protein CASSEMTSFETQYF. Full variable domain (rest looked up from reference TRBV2 and TRBJ2-5): EPEVTQTPSHQVTQMGQEVILRCVPISNHLYFYWYRQILGQKVEFLVSFYNNEISEKSEIFDDQFSVERPDGSNFTLKIRSTKLEDSAMYFCASSEMTSFETQYFGPGTRLLVL.

This clonotype was observed at least ten times. J is TRBJ1-6 and V is TRBV9; TRBD1 is a possible D gene (6 bases). This CDR3 is 15 amino acids long. Per the germline V gene, CDR1 is SGDLS and CDR2 is YYNGEE. V lost 3 bases and J 10 bases, leaving 17 bases between the germline ends. CDR3 sequence: CASSATDRWRSPLHF. CDR3 in DNA: TGTGCCAGCAGCGCAACTGACAGGTGGCGGTCACCCCTCCACTTT.

Ten or more counts support this clonotype. The J gene is TRBJ2-1, the V gene TRBV7-2; D not resolved. Per the germline V gene, CDR1 is SGHTA and CDR2 is FQGNSA. The CDR3 has 12 residues. Trimming took 3 bases from V and 8 from J, leaving 8 bases between them. This CDR3 is CASSFPWDEQFF. DNA of the CDR3: TGTGCCAGCAGCTTCCCCTGGGATGAGCAGTTCTTC. Variable domain in full (rest from reference TRBV7-2 and TRBJ2-1): GAGVSQSPSNKVTEKGKDVELRCDPISGHTALYWYRQSLGQGLEFLIYFQGNSAPDKSGLPSDRFSAERTGGSVSTLTIQRTQQEDSAVYLCASSFPWDEQFFGPGTRLTVL.

This clonotype was observed many times. The chain couples TRBV5-1 to TRBJ1-4; 9 bases align to TRBD1. Looked up from germline, CDR1 is SGHRS and CDR2 is YFSETQ. V dropped 4 bases and J dropped 6; count of bases not matched to a gene: 4. This CDR3 is 14 amino acids long. CDR3 bases: TGCGCCAGCAGCGTGGACAGGGGTGATGAAAAACTGTTTTTT. This encodes CASSVDRGDEKLFF.

This clonotype was recorded many times. The chain combines TRBV10-3 with TRBJ2-7, with a tentative D call TRBD1 (6 bases). The CDR3 consists of 14 residues. Germline lookup yields CDR1 ENHRY and CDR2 SYGVKD. V was clipped by 6 bases and J by 2 bases, with 14 bases between them. DNA for the CDR3: TGTGCCATCAGGGGGGCCGGGACAACCTACGAGCAGTACTTC. Protein: CAIRGAGTTYEQYF.

This clonotype was observed a few times. V and J are TRBV19 and TRBJ1-1; 7 nucleotides line up with TRBD1. CDR1 LNHDA and CDR2 SQIVND come from the germline V gene (reference sequence). Unmatched junction bases numbered 11, after V lost 6 bases and J lost 1 base. The CDR3 contains 16 residues. CDR3 amino acids: CASSGTAGFTNTEAFF. The CDR3 nucleotides read TGTGCCAGTAGCGGGACAGCCGGTTTCACGAACACTGAAGCTTTCTTT.

The chain has TRBV6-5 and TRBJ2-7, with 12 positions matching TRBD2. CDR1 and CDR2 (germline): MNHEY, SVGAGI. The CDR3 runs to 19 residues. The V segment lost 0 bases and the J segment 1 base; nucleotides outside the gene matches: 10. The CDR3 region is CASSYSGWTSGKKSYEQYF. The CDR3 DNA sequence: TGTGCCAGCAGTTACTCCGGCTGGACTAGCGGGAAAAAGTCCTACGAGCAGTACTTC.

The chain joins TRBV5-1 to TRBJ2-3; 7 nucleotides line up with TRBD1. Germline values: CDR1 SGHRS, CDR2 YFSETQ. The trim removed 7 bases at V and 0 bases at J, leaving 2 bases unmatched. This CDR3 comprises 13 residues. CDR3: CASRQGSTDTQYF. The CDR3 DNA reads TGCGCCAGCCGACAGGGAAGCACAGATACGCAGTATTTT.

This chain connects TRBV29-1 to TRBJ1-1, with D perhaps TRBD1 (6 bases). The V and J ends lost 0 bases and 6 bases respectively, with 14 bases between them. The CDR3 has 14 amino acids. The V gene's germline CDR1 is SQVTM and CDR2 ANQGSEA. The CDR3 DNA is TGCAGCGTTGAAGATCCATTAACAGGGTCTGAAGCTTTCTTT. Its translation is CSVEDPLTGSEAFF.

V and J are TRBV27 and TRBJ2-7; 12 nucleotides align to TRBD1. The CDR3 contains 16 residues. V lost 4 bases and J lost 0; bases outside the gene matches: 4. Germline V gives CDR1 MNHEY, CDR2 SMNVEV (reference sequence). The CDR3 loop is CASSWGQGAHSYEQYF. Written as DNA, the CDR3 is TGTGCCAGCAGTTGGGGACAGGGGGCTCACTCCTACGAGCAGTACTTC.

This clonotype has a count of ten or more. This may come from a read error, since a much larger clone is one base off. V is TRBV7-8 and J is TRBJ2-7; 10 nucleotides agree with TRBD1. The junction had 10 bases not matched to a gene; V was cut back by 5 bases and J by 6 bases. The length of the CDR3 is 15 residues. CDR1 is SGHVS, CDR2 FQNEAQ, per germline. In nucleotides, the CDR3 is TGTGCCAGCAGCCCCCGGGACAGGGGTTGGCCCGAGCAGTACTTC. Amino acids: CASSPRDRGWPEQYF.

The chain links TRBV6-2 or TRBV6-3 to TRBJ1-5; 7 bases align to TRBD1. Trimming at V came to 0 bases and at J to 5 bases, leaving 4 bases not matched to a gene. The CDR3 has 15 amino acids. Germline V gene lookup returns CDR1 MNHEY and CDR2 SVGEGT. The CDR3 DNA sequence: TGTGCCAGCAGTTACTCAGGGGGCTCTGATCAGCCCCAGCATTTT. This gives the protein CASSYSGGSDQPQHF.